The source of this T cell receptor (beta chain) is a study of cytomegalovirus exposure and HLA in healthy donors. Study-level results: A few CMV-associated chains proved CMV antigen-specific in vitro. TCR beta sequences numbering around 15,000 were associated with HLA alleles at 0.05 false discovery rate in a later analysis.

The V end lost 3 bases, the J end lost 4 bases, and 9 bases lay between the germline ends. The germline CDR1 and CDR2 sequences are SQVTM and ANQGSEA. This CDR3 is built from 12 residues. The PCR made use of 60 Vbeta and 13 Jbeta primers. Assay used: immunoSEQ multiplex PCR; TCRdb lists only in-frame clones, some missing. The sample includes approximately 100,000 clones, 60% to 80% of them seen just once. In its sample, this clone was seen once. The antigen is undetermined. The specimen was PBMCs. This chain connects TRBV29-1 to TRBJ1-2; D remains ambiguous. This receptor was obtained from a man in his fifties or sixties in good health and CMV-seropositive. The CDR3 protein is CSVDRRGYGYTF. CDR3 sequence (DNA): TGCAGCGTTGACCGCCGGGGCTATGGCTACACCTTC.